Listed here are 32 T cell receptor beta chains from one sample, sequenced in a study of human T cells and chemical hapten exposure. The sample's time point: pre-sensitization, week 0. Treatment given: therapeutic diphenylcyclopropenone sensitization with weekly scalp DPC. From the RACE reads, TCRdb called clonotypes with MiXCR, one entry per CDR3 protein. The sample includes around 350,000 distinct CDR3 sequences, over 5% of them seen just once. The material was whole blood, obtained in connection with sensitization to the hapten diphenylcyclopropenone (DPC). These receptors came from a woman between 18 and 30 years old with alopecia areata. Some clones in this sample may be carry-over from other donors' samples.

This chain's CDR3 is CASSQDGRREGYTF. CDR3 coding DNA: TGTGCCAGCAGCCAAGATGGACGGAGGGAGGGCTACACCTTC. V is TRBV14 and J is TRBJ1-2; D unclear. The CDR3 extends over 14 amino acids. Between the trimmed V and J ends, which lost 0 bases and 8 bases, there was a span of 13 bases. Germline CDR1 is SGHDN and CDR2 is FVKESK.

V gene TRBV4-1 combines with J gene TRBJ2-3; D is perhaps TRBD1 or TRBD2 (5 bases each). V was shortened by 4 bases and J by 1 base, with 12 bases between the two germline ends. The length of the CDR3 is 15 residues. Germline CDR1 is MGHRA and CDR2 is YSYEKL. CDR3 DNA: TGCGCCAGCAGCCGCCCGGGGCACGGCACAGATACGCAGTATTTT. Translated: CASSRPGHGTDTQYF.

This clonotype was detected many times. The chain joins TRBV25-1 to TRBJ1-4; TRBD1 matches at 9 bases. The CDR3 consists of 16 residues. With 6 bases clipped from V and 5 bases from J, the junction kept 10 bases outside the gene matches. The germline gives CDR1 MGHDK, CDR2 SYGVNS. The CDR3 reads CASRASLGQGNEKLFF. The CDR3 bases are TGTGCCAGCAGGGCCTCACTCGGACAGGGGAATGAAAAACTGTTTTTT.

This clonotype was detected a few times. The chain links TRBV28 to TRBJ1-1, with D unresolved. The V end lost 2 bases, the J end lost 0 bases, and 10 bases lay between the germline ends. Germline CDR1 and CDR2: MDHEN and SYDVKM. The CDR3 loop spans 15 amino acids. The CDR3 sequence is CASSLTVLMNTEAFF. For the CDR3, the DNA is TGTGCCAGCAGTTTAACAGTCTTAATGAACACTGAAGCTTTCTTT.

The chain recombines TRBV12-3 or TRBV12-4 with TRBJ1-5; D gene ambiguous. Trimming removed 1 base at V and 9 bases at J, with 13 bases between. The CDR3 consists of 14 residues. The CDR3 here is CASSLGTSIPPQHF. The CDR3 DNA reads as TGTGCCAGCAGTTTAGGGACCTCTATCCCGCCCCAGCATTTT.

This clonotype has a handful of counts. CDR3 bases: TGTGCCATCAATAAGGAATCGAACACTGAAGCTTTCTTT. It yields the protein CAINKESNTEAFF. The rearrangement links TRBV10-3 to TRBJ1-1; D call uncertain. The CDR3 extends over 13 amino acids. Germline lookup yields CDR1 ENHRY and CDR2 SYGVKD. The V and J ends lost 7 bases and 1 base respectively, with 10 bases between them.

The chain uses TRBV3-1 and TRBJ2-5, with D maybe TRBD2 (6 bases). The germline V and J ends were trimmed by 4 bases and 5 bases, with 20 bases remaining between them. Germline-derived CDR1 and CDR2 are LGHDT and YNNKEL (reference sequence). The CDR3 loop spans 16 amino acids. The CDR3 loop is CASSLPGAGRDETQYF. The DNA of the CDR3 is TGTGCCAGCAGCCTCCCTGGGGCAGGGCGGGACGAGACCCAGTACTTC.

This clonotype was observed a handful of times. The V and J genes are TRBV7-9 and TRBJ2-3, with D perhaps TRBD2 (5 bases). CDR1 is SEHNR, CDR2 FQNEAQ, per germline (reference sequence). This CDR3 spans 15 amino acids. V lost 2 bases to trimming and J lost 0 bases, with 9 bases between them. In nucleotides, the CDR3 is TGTGCCAGCAGCTTATCGCAGCGGAGCACAGATACGCAGTATTTT. Amino acid sequence: CASSLSQRSTDTQYF.

The genes are TRBV4-1 and TRBJ2-4, with TRBD1 as a possible D gene (6 bases). This CDR3 spans 17 amino acids. The V and J ends lost 1 base and 0 bases respectively, with 13 bases between them. Germline assignment: CDR1 MGHRA and CDR2 YSYEKL. The CDR3 sequence: CASSQVGAAKAKNIQYF. DNA of the CDR3: TGCGCCAGCAGCCAAGTGGGGGCGGCGAAAGCCAAAAACATTCAGTACTTC.

The sample holds a few counts of this clonotype. This rearrangement joins TRBV12-3 or TRBV12-4 to TRBJ2-3; a possible D gene is TRBD2 (6 bases). Trimming took off 6 bases at V and 4 bases at J, with 17 bases between the two ends. This CDR3 has 15 amino acids. CDR3 coding DNA: TGTGCCAGCAGCTCCATAAACCCTAGCGCAGATACGCAGTATTTT. This codes for CASSSINPSADTQYF.

In its sample, this clonotype was seen many times. This rearrangement joins TRBV12-3 or TRBV12-4 to TRBJ1-1, with D tentatively TRBD1 (5 bases). Trimming stripped 6 bases from V and 4 bases from J, with 12 bases between. The CDR3 loop spans 13 amino acids. The CDR3 loop is CASSYNGGTEAFF. The CDR3 DNA reads as TGTGCCAGCAGCTATAATGGGGGCACTGAAGCTTTCTTT.

This clonotype was picked up many times. This chain links TRBV29-1 with TRBJ2-1; D may be TRBD2 (6 bases). Germline lookup yields CDR1 SQVTM and CDR2 ANQGSEA. The V end was cut by 0 bases, the J end by 4 bases, with 7 bases between. The CDR3 has 13 residues. CDR3 in amino acids: CSVEERGYNEQFF. The CDR3 DNA follows: TGCAGCGTTGAAGAGCGGGGTTACAATGAGCAGTTCTTC.

The chain uses TRBV7-6 and TRBJ2-2; D is undetermined. The germline gives CDR1 SGHVS, CDR2 FNYEAQ. V lost 1 base and J lost 3, with 3 bases in between. The CDR3 consists of 13 residues. For the CDR3, the DNA is TGTGCCAGCAGCTTAGTGGACACCGGGGAGCTGTTTTTT. It encodes CASSLVDTGELFF.

This clonotype has ten or more counts. This sequence joins TRBV27 and TRBJ1-5; D uncertain. CDR3 length: 13 amino acids. The germline CDR1 and CDR2 sequences are MNHEY and SMNVEV (reference sequence). V lost 5 bases to trimming and J lost 0 bases, with 5 bases between them. Here the CDR3 DNA reads TGTGCCAGCAGTGTGAGTAGCAATCAGCCCCAGCATTTT. The encoded protein is CASSVSSNQPQHF.

This clonotype was observed a handful of times. This sequence joins TRBV29-1 and TRBJ2-1; perhaps TRBD1 as D (5 bases). The CDR3 loop spans 11 amino acids. Germline loops: CDR1 SQVTM, CDR2 ANQGSEA. Trimming stripped 4 bases from V and 9 bases from J, with 10 bases between. CDR3 in DNA: TGCAGCGTTGGGTCAGGGCGTGAGCAGTTCTTC. Protein: CSVGSGREQFF.

The chain couples TRBV7-9 to TRBJ2-3; a weak D match, TRBD2 (6 bases). V lost 2 bases and J 5 bases, leaving 14 bases between the germline ends. This CDR3 region has 15 residues. The germline CDR1 and CDR2 sequences are SEHNR and FQNEAQ (reference sequence). The chain's CDR3 is CASSLKGASEDTQYF. In DNA form, the CDR3 reads TGTGCCAGCAGCTTAAAAGGGGCTAGCGAAGATACGCAGTATTTT.

The V gene is TRBV20-1, the J gene TRBJ1-1; TRBD1 matches 11 bases. Trimming cost V 5 bases and J 8 bases; bases outside gene matches: 4. The length of the CDR3 is 12 residues. CDR1 DFQATT and CDR2 SNEGSKA come from the germline V gene (reference sequence). Written as DNA, the CDR3 is TGCAGTGCTCGGGACAGGGGGGAAGAAGCTTTCTTT. Residues: CSARDRGEEAFF.

This clonotype came up many times. The rearrangement links TRBV6-5 to TRBJ1-4; 9 nucleotides line up with TRBD1. The CDR3 has 15 residues. Germline V gives CDR1 MNHEY, CDR2 SVGAGI. V lost 5 bases and J lost 5; bases outside the gene matches: 6. CDR3 region: CASSLRTGVNEKLFF. The CDR3 nucleotides read TGTGCCAGCAGTCTAAGGACAGGGGTCAATGAAAAACTGTTTTTT.

This clonotype was counted at least ten times. CDR3: CASSSRYTDTQYF. CDR3 nucleotide sequence: TGTGCCAGCAGCTCCCGTTACACAGATACGCAGTATTTT. V gene TRBV7-2 combines with J gene TRBJ2-3; D gene uncertain. V was pared by 4 bases and J by 2 bases, with 7 bases between. Germline V lookup: CDR1 SGHTA, CDR2 FQGNSA. The CDR3 length is 13 residues.

This clonotype was seen a handful of times. The chain's CDR3 is CASSRTGSVSGYTF. The CDR3 DNA reads TGTGCCAGCAGCCGGACAGGGAGTGTATCCGGCTACACCTTC. The chain uses TRBV7-9 and TRBJ1-2, with TRBD1 matching over 8 bases. The CDR3 extends over 14 amino acids. Per germline, CDR1 SEHNR and CDR2 FQNEAQ (reference sequence). Losses at the gene ends were 5 bases for V and 8 bases for J; bases not matched to a gene: 10.

This sequence joins TRBV10-3 and TRBJ2-3; 9 bases match TRBD2. This CDR3 is built from 17 residues. Germline V lookup: CDR1 ENHRY, CDR2 SYGVKD. Unmatched junction bases numbered 13, after V lost 8 bases and J lost 1 base. In nucleotides, the CDR3 is TGTGCCATCCACGACTCCAGCGGGGGGCCTGGCACAGATACGCAGTATTTT. This sequence encodes CAIHDSSGGPGTDTQYF.

This clonotype was observed a few times. The chain joins TRBV12-3 or TRBV12-4 to TRBJ2-1; D is unresolved. The length of the CDR3 is 13 residues. Trimming pared 9 bases from V and 10 bases from J, leaving 19 bases between. CDR3 in amino acids: CASTLRPGPEQFF. The CDR3 DNA reads TGTGCCAGTACCCTAAGGCCAGGACCGGAGCAGTTCTTC.

This clonotype occurred many times. J is TRBJ2-1 and V is TRBV29-1; no clear D gene. The V end lost 5 bases, the J end lost 6 bases, and 11 bases lay between the germline ends. The CDR3 is made up of 12 amino acids. CDR1 and CDR2 (germline): SQVTM, ANQGSEA. CDR3 region: CSVTETGNEQFF. The CDR3 DNA is TGCAGCGTTACCGAGACGGGCAATGAGCAGTTCTTC.

This clonotype was observed many times. The V call is TRBV7-2, the J call TRBJ1-1; perhaps TRBD1 as D (6 bases). Germline V lookup: CDR1 SGHTA, CDR2 FQGNSA. V was shortened by 5 bases and J by 0 bases, with 13 bases between the two germline ends. The CDR3 is 15 amino acids. The CDR3 here is CASSLNRDLNTEAFF. In DNA, the CDR3 is TGTGCCAGCAGCCTGAACAGGGACTTGAACACTGAAGCTTTCTTT. Using reference TRBV7-2 and TRBJ1-1 for the parts outside the CDR3, the full variable domain is GAGVSQSPSNKVTEKGKDVELRCDPISGHTALYWYRQSLGQGLEFLIYFQGNSAPDKSGLPSDRFSAERTGGSVSTLTIQRTQQEDSAVYLCASSLNRDLNTEAFFGQGTRLTVV.

This clonotype was counted between two and nine times. V usage is TRBV10-3 and J usage is TRBJ2-2, with D maybe TRBD2 (5 bases). Germline V gene data show CDR1 as ENHRY and CDR2 as SYGVKD. V was clipped by 3 bases and J by 1 base, with 6 bases between them. CDR3 length: 14 residues. The CDR3 is CAISEGGNTGELFF. DNA for the CDR3: TGTGCCATCAGTGAAGGAGGGAACACCGGGGAGCTGTTTTTT.

This clonotype was seen a single time. This may be a read error, as it is one base from a much larger clone. The chain joins TRBV7-2 to TRBJ2-3, with D hard to call. This CDR3 region has 13 residues. Germline CDR1 is SGHTA and CDR2 is FQGNSA. The CDR3 is CVSSFNMADTQYF. In DNA, the CDR3 is TGTGTCAGCAGCTTCAACATGGCAGATACGCAGTATTTT.

The sample holds many counts of this clonotype. This chain joins TRBV15 and TRBJ2-1, with D unclear. CDR3 length equals 13 residues. Germline V gene data show CDR1 as LNHNV and CDR2 as YYDKDF (reference sequence). The V and J ends lost 0 bases and 10 bases respectively, with 10 bases between them. CDR3 nucleotides: TGTGCCACCAGCAGAGACCCGGTAGGGGAGCAGTTCTTC. Translated: CATSRDPVGEQFF.

In this sample, this clonotype is medium-sized. V is TRBV7-2 and J is TRBJ2-6; D call uncertain. Trimming removed 5 bases from V and 0 bases from J, with 14 bases in between. The CDR3 runs 17 residues. Germline CDR1 reads SGHTA; CDR2 reads FQGNSA. The CDR3 region has the DNA TGTGCCAGCAGCCCAGGCATGGGCAACTCTGGGGCCAACGTCCTGACTTTC. Translated, it gives CASSPGMGNSGANVLTF.

The V call is TRBV7-9, the J call TRBJ1-2; D possibly corresponds to TRBD1 (6 bases). This CDR3 spans 15 amino acids. CDR1 is SEHNR, CDR2 FQNEAQ, per germline (reference sequence). V gave up 4 bases and J gave up 0 bases, with 12 bases separating them. As DNA, the CDR3 is TGTGCCAGCAGCTCCGGGACACCTCCTAACTATGGCTACACCTTC. This sequence encodes CASSSGTPPNYGYTF.

This clonotype turned up a few times. This chain links TRBV4-2 with TRBJ2-6, with D hard to call. The CDR3 is made up of 15 amino acids. The germline V gene encodes CDR1 LGHNA and CDR2 YNFKEQ. Trimming removed 0 bases at V and 0 bases at J, with 3 bases between. In DNA form, the CDR3 reads TGTGCCAGCAGCCAAGACTACTCTGGGGCCAACGTCCTGACTTTC. Translating gives CASSQDYSGANVLTF.

The chain joins TRBV6-5 to TRBJ1-6; D is possibly TRBD1 (5 bases). The germline CDR1 and CDR2 sequences are MNHEY and SVGAGI. Trimming removed 0 bases from V and 6 bases from J, with 15 bases in between. The CDR3 covers 17 residues. The CDR3 is CASSYSIGGLLNSPLHF. The CDR3 DNA is TGTGCCAGCAGTTACTCGATCGGGGGACTACTTAATTCACCCCTCCACTTT.

J is TRBJ2-3 and V is TRBV27; 8 bases fit TRBD1. The CDR3 sequence is 15 residues long. V was pared by 4 bases and J by 6 bases, with 9 bases of the junction left unmatched. Germline V gives CDR1 MNHEY, CDR2 SMNVEV (reference sequence). The CDR3 reads CASSSAGQVSDTQYF. CDR3 DNA sequence: TGTGCCAGCAGTTCCGCGGGACAGGTATCGGATACGCAGTATTTT.